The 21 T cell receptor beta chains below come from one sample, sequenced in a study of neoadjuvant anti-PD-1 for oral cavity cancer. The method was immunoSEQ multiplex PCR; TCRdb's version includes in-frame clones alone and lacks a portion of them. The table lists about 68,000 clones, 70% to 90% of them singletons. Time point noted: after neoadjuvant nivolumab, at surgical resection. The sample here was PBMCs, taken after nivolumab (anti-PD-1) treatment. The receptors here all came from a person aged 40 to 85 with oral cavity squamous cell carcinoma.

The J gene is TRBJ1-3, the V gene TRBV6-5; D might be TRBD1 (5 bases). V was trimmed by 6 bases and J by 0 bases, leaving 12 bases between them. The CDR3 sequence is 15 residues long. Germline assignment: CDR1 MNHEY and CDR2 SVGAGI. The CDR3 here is CASSRRGTSGNTIYF. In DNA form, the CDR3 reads TGTGCCAGCAGCCGAAGGGGAACCTCTGGAAACACCATATATTTT.

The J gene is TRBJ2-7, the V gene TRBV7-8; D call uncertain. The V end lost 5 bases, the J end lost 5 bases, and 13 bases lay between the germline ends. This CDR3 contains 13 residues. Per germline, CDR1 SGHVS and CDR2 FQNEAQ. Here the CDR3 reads CASSVVTPNEQYF. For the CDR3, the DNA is TGTGCCAGCAGCGTCGTGACTCCGAACGAGCAGTACTTC.

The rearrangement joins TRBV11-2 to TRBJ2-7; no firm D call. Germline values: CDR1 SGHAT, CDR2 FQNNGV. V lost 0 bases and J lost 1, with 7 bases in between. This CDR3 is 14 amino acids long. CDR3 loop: CASSLEWRSYEQYF. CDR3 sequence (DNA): TGTGCCAGCAGCTTAGAGTGGCGGTCCTACGAGCAGTACTTC. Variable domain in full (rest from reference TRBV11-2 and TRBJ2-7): EAGVAQSPRYKIIEKRQSVAFWCNPISGHATLYWYQQILGQGPKLLIQFQNNGVVDDSQLPKDRFSAERLKGVDSTLKIQPAKLEDSAVYLCASSLEWRSYEQYFGPGTRLTVT.

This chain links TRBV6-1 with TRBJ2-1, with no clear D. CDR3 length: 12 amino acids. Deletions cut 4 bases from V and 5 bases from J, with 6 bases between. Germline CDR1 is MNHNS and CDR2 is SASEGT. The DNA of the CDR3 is TGTGCCAGCAGTGTGCTAAACAATGAGCAGTTCTTC. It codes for CASSVLNNEQFF.

CDR3 loop: CASSMGLAGKRETQYF. CDR3 nucleotide sequence: TGTGCCAGTAGTATGGGACTAGCGGGAAAGCGGGAGACCCAGTACTTC. The V call is TRBV19, the J call TRBJ2-5; TRBD2 aligns across 13 bases. The length of the CDR3 is 16 residues. CDR1 LNHDA and CDR2 SQIVND come from the germline V gene (reference sequence). Trimming at V came to 3 bases and at J to 5 bases, leaving 6 bases not matched to a gene.

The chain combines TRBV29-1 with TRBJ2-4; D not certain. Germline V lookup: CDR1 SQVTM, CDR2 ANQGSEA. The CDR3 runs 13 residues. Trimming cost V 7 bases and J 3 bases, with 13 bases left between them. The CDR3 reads CSAYQAIKNIQYF. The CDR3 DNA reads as TGCAGCGCTTATCAGGCTATCAAAAACATTCAGTACTTC.

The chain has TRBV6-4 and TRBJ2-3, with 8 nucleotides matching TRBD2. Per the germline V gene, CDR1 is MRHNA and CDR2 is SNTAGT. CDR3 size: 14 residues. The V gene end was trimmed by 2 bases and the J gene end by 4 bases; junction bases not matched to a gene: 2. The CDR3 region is CASSDSGSPDTQYF. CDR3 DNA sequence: TGTGCCAGCAGTGACAGCGGGAGCCCAGATACGCAGTATTTT.

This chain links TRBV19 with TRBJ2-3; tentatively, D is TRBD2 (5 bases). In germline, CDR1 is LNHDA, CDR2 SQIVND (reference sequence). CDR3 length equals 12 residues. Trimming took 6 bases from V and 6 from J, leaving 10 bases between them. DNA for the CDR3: TGTGCCAGTAGCCGAGGGCCGGATACGCAGTATTTT. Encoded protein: CASSRGPDTQYF.

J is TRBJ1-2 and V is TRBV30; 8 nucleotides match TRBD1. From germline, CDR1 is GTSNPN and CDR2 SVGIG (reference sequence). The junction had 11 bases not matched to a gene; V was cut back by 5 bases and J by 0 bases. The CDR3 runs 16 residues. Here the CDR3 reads CAWFWGRTGTNYGYTF. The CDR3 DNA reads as TGTGCCTGGTTCTGGGGGAGGACAGGGACTAACTATGGCTACACCTTC.

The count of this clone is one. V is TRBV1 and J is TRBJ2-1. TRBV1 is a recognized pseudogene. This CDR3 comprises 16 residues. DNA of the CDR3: TGCACCAGCAGCCGCCGGGGCCCGAGGTCCTACAATGAGCAGTTCTTC. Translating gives CTSSRRGPRSYNEQFF.

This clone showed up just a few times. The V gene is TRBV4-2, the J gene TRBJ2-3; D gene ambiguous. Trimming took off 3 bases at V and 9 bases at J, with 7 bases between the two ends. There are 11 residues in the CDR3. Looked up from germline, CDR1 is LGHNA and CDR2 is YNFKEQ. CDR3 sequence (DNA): TGTGCCAGCAGCCAGTTGGGGACGCAGTATTTT. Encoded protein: CASSQLGTQYF.

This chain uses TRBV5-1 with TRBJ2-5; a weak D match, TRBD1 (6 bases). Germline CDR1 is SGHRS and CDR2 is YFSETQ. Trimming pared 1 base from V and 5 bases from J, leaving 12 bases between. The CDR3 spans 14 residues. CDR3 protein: CASSLWGRSETQYF. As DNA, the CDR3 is TGCGCCAGCAGCTTGTGGGGGCGCTCTGAGACCCAGTACTTC.

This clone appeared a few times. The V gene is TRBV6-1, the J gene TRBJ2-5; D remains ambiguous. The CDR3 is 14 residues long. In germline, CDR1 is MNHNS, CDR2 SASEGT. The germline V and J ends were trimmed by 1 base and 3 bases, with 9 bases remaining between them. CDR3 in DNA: TGTGCCAGCAGTGAAGTTTCAGCTAAAGAGACCCAGTACTTC. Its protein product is CASSEVSAKETQYF.

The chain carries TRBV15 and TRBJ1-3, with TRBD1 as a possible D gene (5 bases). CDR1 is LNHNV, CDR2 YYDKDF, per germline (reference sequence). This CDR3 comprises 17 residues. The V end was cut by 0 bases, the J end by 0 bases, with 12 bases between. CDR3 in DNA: TGTGCCACCAGCAGAGATCGGGGCGGAGACTCTGGAAACACCATATATTTT. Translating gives CATSRDRGGDSGNTIYF.

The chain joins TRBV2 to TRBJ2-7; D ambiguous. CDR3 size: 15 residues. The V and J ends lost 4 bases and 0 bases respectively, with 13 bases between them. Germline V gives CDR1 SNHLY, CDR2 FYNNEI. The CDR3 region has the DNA TGTGCCAGCAGTGTAGAACTTCACCCCTCCTACGAGCAGTACTTC. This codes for CASSVELHPSYEQYF.

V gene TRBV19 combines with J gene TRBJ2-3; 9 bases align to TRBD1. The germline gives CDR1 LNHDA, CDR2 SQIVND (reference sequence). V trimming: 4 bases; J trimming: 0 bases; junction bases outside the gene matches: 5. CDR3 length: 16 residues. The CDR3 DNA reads TGTGCCAGTAGTACCGGGACAGGGTCTAGCACAGATACGCAGTATTTT. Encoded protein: CASSTGTGSSTDTQYF. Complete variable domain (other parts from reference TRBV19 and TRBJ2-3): DGGITQSPKYLFRKEGQNVTLSCEQNLNHDAMYWYRQDPGQGLRLIYYSQIVNDFQKGDIAEGYSVSREKKESFPLTVTSAQKNPTAFYLCASSTGTGSSTDTQYFGPGTRLTVL.

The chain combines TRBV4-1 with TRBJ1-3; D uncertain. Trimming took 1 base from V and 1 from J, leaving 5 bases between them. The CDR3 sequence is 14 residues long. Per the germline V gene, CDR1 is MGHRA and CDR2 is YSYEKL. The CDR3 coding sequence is TGCGCCAGCAGCCAAGTTTTATCTGGAAACACCATATATTTT. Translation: CASSQVLSGNTIYF.

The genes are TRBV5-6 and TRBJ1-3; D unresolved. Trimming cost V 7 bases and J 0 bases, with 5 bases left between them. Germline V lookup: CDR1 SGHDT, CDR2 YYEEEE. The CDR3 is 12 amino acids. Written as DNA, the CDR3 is TGTGCCAGCTCAGACTCTGGAAACACCATATATTTT. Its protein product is CASSDSGNTIYF.

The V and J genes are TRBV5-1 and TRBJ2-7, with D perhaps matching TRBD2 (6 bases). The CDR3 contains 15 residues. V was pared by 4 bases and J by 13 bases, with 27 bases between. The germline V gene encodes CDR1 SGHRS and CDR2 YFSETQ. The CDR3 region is CASSLGGQDLSGKYF. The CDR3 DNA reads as TGCGCCAGCAGCCTTGGAGGGCAGGACTTATCCGGAAAATACTTC.

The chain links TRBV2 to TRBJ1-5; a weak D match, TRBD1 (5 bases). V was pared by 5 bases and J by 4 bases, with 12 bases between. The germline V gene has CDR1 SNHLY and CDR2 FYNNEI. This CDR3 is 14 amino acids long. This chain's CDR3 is CASSKGTVNQPQHF. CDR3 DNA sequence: TGTGCCAGCAGTAAGGGGACCGTTAATCAGCCCCAGCATTTT.

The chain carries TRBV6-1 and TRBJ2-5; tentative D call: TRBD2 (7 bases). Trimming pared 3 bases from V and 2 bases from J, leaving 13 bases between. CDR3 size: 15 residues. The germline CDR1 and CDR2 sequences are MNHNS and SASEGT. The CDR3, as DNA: TGTGCCAGCAGTGATCGGGGGGCGATACAAGAGACCCAGTACTTC. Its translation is CASSDRGAIQETQYF.